This TCR beta chain was obtained from a study of cytomegalovirus exposure and HLA in healthy donors. Study-wide findings and caveats: Immune exposure was documented only through CMV serostatus. Sequencing likely generated an artifact that appeared as a cluster of highly shared sequence variants.

Germline CDR1 SNHLY, CDR2 FYNNEI. This CDR3 contains 15 residues. Trimming took 7 bases from V and 3 from J; bases not matched to a gene: 12. Worth noting for this clone: The antigen is undetermined.

These donors counted as nominally healthy when sampled, but unrecorded immune exposures were likely. 13 Jbeta primers and 60 Vbeta primers were used for the PCR. Produced via immunoSEQ multiplex PCR; TCRdb's table is partial and in-frame only. The data contain roughly 82,000 clones, around 70% of them seen just once; the ten biggest clones take up around 10%. The sequence came from a woman aged 40 to 50 in good health and CMV-seropositive. The source material was PBMCs. This rearrangement joins TRBV2 to TRBJ2-7; 7 positions agree with TRBD1. CDR3 in DNA: TGTGCCAGCATCGAGAGGGGGACAGCAGGCTACGAGCAGTACTTC. It translates to CASIERGTAGYEQYF.